The source of this TCR beta chain is a study of T cell responses to AZD1222 COVID-19 vaccine. The table lists this clone with a few counts. Profiled with immunoSEQ multiplex PCR; TCRdb holds only in-frame clones, not every one. The sample includes tens of thousands of clones, 75% to 90% seen only once; the top ten take over 11%. The sequences come from peripheral blood, collected 28 days after the second AZD1222 dose. The clonotype comes from an adult who received the AZD1222 COVID-19 vaccine.

The CDR3 DNA sequence: TGTGCCAGCAAAACCGATAGCAATCAGCCCCAGCATTTT. This encodes CASKTDSNQPQHF. The rearrangement joins TRBV2 to TRBJ1-5; D is uncertain. Between the trimmed V and J ends, which lost 7 bases and 0 bases, there was a span of 7 bases. The CDR3 is made up of 13 amino acids. Germline V gene data show CDR1 as SNHLY and CDR2 as FYNNEI.